One sample yielded the 26 T cell receptor beta chains listed below, sequenced in a study of blood T cell repertoires in COVID-19. Method: immunoSEQ multiplex PCR; TCRdb's copy keeps in-frame clones and lacks some. The table includes 65,000 to 80,000 clones, around nine tenths detected once. Sequences were obtained from peripheral blood. Receptors were obtained from a man aged 50 or older with active COVID-19.

This clone was picked up one time. The chain is built from TRBV2 and TRBJ2-7, with D possibly TRBD1 on 6 matching bases. V was shortened by 5 bases and J by 2 bases, with 16 bases between the two germline ends. This CDR3 comprises 15 residues. Germline CDR1 and CDR2: SNHLY and FYNNEI. The CDR3 loop reads CASSLQGRRAYEQYF. The CDR3 DNA is TGTGCCAGCAGTTTACAGGGTAGAAGAGCCTACGAGCAGTACTTC.

CDR3 in DNA: TGTGCCAGCAGCCATAAATCCGGCGCGGACACTGAAGCTTTCTTT. Translated, it gives CASSHKSGADTEAFF. The chain has TRBV5-4 and TRBJ1-1; D call uncertain. Germline values: CDR1 SGHNT, CDR2 YYREEE (reference sequence). CDR3 length: 15 amino acids. Trimming took off 4 bases at V and 3 bases at J, with 16 bases between the two ends.

V is TRBV7-3 and J is TRBJ2-2; no definite D call. Trimming left V 4 bases short and J 0 bases short, with 12 bases between. CDR3 length equals 16 residues. CDR1 is SGHTA, CDR2 FQGTGA, per germline. The CDR3, as DNA: TGTGCCAGCAGCTGGGCCCCGGCCGCGAACACCGGGGAGCTGTTTTTT. Translated: CASSWAPAANTGELFF.

This chain links TRBV5-1 with TRBJ1-4; 9 bases are a match to TRBD1. Germline V gene sequence: CDR1 SGHRS, CDR2 YFSETQ. The CDR3 has 14 residues. V was clipped by 4 bases and J by 7 bases; unmatched bases: 5. The CDR3 DNA sequence: TGCGCCAGCAGCGCCGACAGGGGGGGTGAAAAACTGTTTTTT. It codes for CASSADRGGEKLFF.

The chain recombines TRBV4-1 with TRBJ1-2, with D perhaps TRBD1 (6 bases). This CDR3 contains 16 residues. Germline CDR1 is MGHRA and CDR2 is YSYEKL. V lost 1 base, J lost 3 bases, and 15 bases lay in between. The CDR3 region is CASSQVGEGEDYGYTF. CDR3 nucleotide sequence: TGCGCCAGCAGCCAAGTTGGTGAGGGGGAAGACTATGGCTACACCTTC.

This chain connects TRBV5-6 to TRBJ1-6; TRBD1 aligns across 12 bases. Germline V gene data show CDR1 as SGHDT and CDR2 as YYEEEE. V lost 0 bases and J lost 10; bases outside the gene matches: 5. The CDR3 has 16 residues. The CDR3 DNA reads TGTGCCAGCAGCTTGGGCGGGACAGGGGGCGGATCACCCCTCCACTTT. It encodes CASSLGGTGGGSPLHF.

The sample holds a few counts of this clone. The same CDR3 is also encoded by other DNA sequences in this sample. The V and J genes are TRBV18 and TRBJ1-2, with a possible D match to TRBD1 (5 bases). Deletions cut 3 bases from V and 4 bases from J, with 12 bases between. CDR3 length: 14 residues. The germline CDR1 and CDR2 sequences are KGHSH and LQKENI. Here the CDR3 reads CASSPSDGGYGYTF. CDR3 in DNA: TGTGCCAGCTCACCCAGCGACGGGGGCTATGGCTACACCTTC.

The rearrangement uses TRBV7-3 and TRBJ2-1; maybe TRBD2 (5 bases). The CDR3 loop spans 15 amino acids. The V and J ends lost 5 bases and 2 bases respectively, with 13 bases between them. Germline lookup yields CDR1 SGHTA and CDR2 FQGTGA. The CDR3 reads CASSVLASTYNEQFF. The CDR3 DNA sequence: TGTGCCAGCAGCGTCTTAGCGAGTACCTACAATGAGCAGTTCTTC.

The CDR3 nucleotides are TGTGCCAGCTCACCAAGGAACAGCTACAATGAGCAGTTCTTC. Its protein product is CASSPRNSYNEQFF. The chain combines TRBV18 with TRBJ2-1, with D hard to call. Trimming cost V 2 bases and J 3 bases, with 8 bases left between them. The CDR3 has 14 residues. The V gene's germline CDR1 is KGHSH and CDR2 LQKENI.

This chain links TRBV5-6 with TRBJ1-5; 7 bases fit TRBD1. J gave up 4 bases and V 4 bases, and 2 bases lay outside the gene matches. There are 13 residues in the CDR3. From germline, CDR1 is SGHDT and CDR2 YYEEEE. Here the CDR3 reads CASSMGQNQPQHF. As DNA, the CDR3 is TGTGCCAGCAGCATGGGACAGAATCAGCCCCAGCATTTT. Using reference TRBV5-6 and TRBJ1-5 for the parts outside the CDR3, the full variable domain is DAGVTQSPTHLIKTRGQQVTLRCSPKSGHDTVSWYQQALGQGPQFIFQYYEEEERQRGNFPDRFSGHQFPNYSSELNVNALLLGDSALYLCASSMGQNQPQHFGDGTRLSIL.

The count of this clone is one. The rearrangement links TRBV7-2 to TRBJ2-3; possibly TRBD2 for D (6 bases). V was shortened by 0 bases and J by 0 bases, with 16 bases between the two germline ends. Germline-derived CDR1 and CDR2 are SGHTA and FQGNSA. This CDR3 is 18 amino acids long. The CDR3 sequence is CASSLAQSGGLSTDTQYF. The DNA of the CDR3 is TGTGCCAGCAGCTTAGCGCAGTCCGGGGGACTTAGCACAGATACGCAGTATTTT.

This sequence joins TRBV3-1 (or the pseudogene TRBV3-2) and TRBJ1-1, with D perhaps TRBD1 (5 bases). CDR3 length: 13 residues. V lost 3 bases and J 9 bases, leaving 14 bases between the germline ends. Germline V CDR1 and CDR2: LGHDT, YNNKEL (reference sequence). The CDR3 DNA reads as TGTGCCAGCAGCCAGGACAACAGATTTCAAGCTTTCTTT. Translating gives CASSQDNRFQAFF.

V and J are TRBV7-9 and TRBJ2-1; D is unresolved. The CDR3 totals 16 residues. Germline V lookup: CDR1 SEHNR, CDR2 FQNEAQ (reference sequence). Trimming shortened V by 5 bases and J by 4 bases, and 18 bases separated the two germline ends. DNA for the CDR3: TGTGCCAGCAGCCTTGACACATTTGCCAATTACAATGAGCAGTTCTTC. It is translated as CASSLDTFANYNEQFF.

Only one count was recorded for this clone. V usage is TRBV27 and J usage is TRBJ1-2; TRBD1 matches 12 bases. This CDR3 spans 15 amino acids. J was trimmed by 5 bases and V by 5 bases; bases with no gene match: 6. In germline, CDR1 is MNHEY, CDR2 SMNVEV (reference sequence). The CDR3 sequence: CASSPGTGGRYGYTF. CDR3 bases: TGTGCCAGCAGTCCAGGGACAGGGGGCCGGTATGGCTACACCTTC.

The J gene is TRBJ1-2, the V gene TRBV24-1, with no clear D. The germline V gene has CDR1 KGHDR and CDR2 SFDVKD. The CDR3 loop spans 16 amino acids. Trimming shortened V by 0 bases and J by 5 bases, and 15 bases separated the two germline ends. As DNA, the CDR3 is TGTGCCACCAGTGATTTGGGAGGACCCGAAGGGTATGGCTACACCTTC. Its translation is CATSDLGGPEGYGYTF.

The chain recombines TRBV7-9 with TRBJ1-2, with D uncertain. CDR1 and CDR2 (germline): SEHNR, FQNEAQ (reference sequence). Trimming pared 1 base from V and 5 bases from J, leaving 8 bases between. The CDR3 has 13 amino acids. In DNA form, the CDR3 reads TGTGCCAGCAGCTTAGGTGGGCAATATGGCTACACCTTC. The encoded protein is CASSLGGQYGYTF. The full variable domain, completed using reference TRBV7-9 and TRBJ1-2, is DTGVSQNPRHKITKRGQNVTFRCDPISEHNRLYWYRQTLGQGPEFLTYFQNEAQLEKSRLLSDRFSAERPKGSFSTLEIQRTEQGDSAMYLCASSLGGQYGYTFGSGTRLTVV.

By sample fraction, this clone is medium-sized. V and J are TRBV27 and TRBJ2-1; 7 nucleotides align to TRBD2. With 5 bases clipped from V and 8 bases from J, the junction kept 9 bases outside the gene matches. There are 14 residues in the CDR3. The germline V gene has CDR1 MNHEY and CDR2 SMNVEV (reference sequence). CDR3 bases: TGTGCCAGCAGTGTGGGAGGGCCACTTGATGAGCAGTTCTTC. Amino acids: CASSVGGPLDEQFF.

V is TRBV19 and J is TRBJ2-3; D is perhaps TRBD1 (5 bases). CDR1 is LNHDA and CDR2 is SQIVND in the germline V gene (reference sequence). The CDR3 length is 16 residues. Trimming removed 5 bases from V and 0 bases from J, with 15 bases in between. In DNA form, the CDR3 reads TGTGCCAGTAGTCCCTACAGGACCTCTAGCACAGATACGCAGTATTTT. Amino acids: CASSPYRTSSTDTQYF.

This clone occurred once. The rearrangement links TRBV4-2 to TRBJ1-6; TRBD1 agrees at 9 bases. CDR3 size: 18 residues. V lost 2 bases and J lost 0; bases outside the gene matches: 5. Per germline, CDR1 LGHNA and CDR2 YNFKEQ. CDR3 sequence reads: CASSQRTGGNSYNSPLHF. The DNA of the CDR3 is TGTGCCAGCAGCCAACGAACAGGGGGCAACTCCTATAATTCACCCCTCCACTTT.

This clone has just one count. The chain couples TRBV30 to TRBJ1-1; D is possibly TRBD1 (6 bases). There are 13 residues in the CDR3. The V and J ends lost 2 bases and 3 bases respectively, with 10 bases between them. Germline-derived CDR1 and CDR2 are GTSNPN and SVGIG (reference sequence). In DNA, the CDR3 is TGTGCCTGGAGTCAAGGACAGTACACTGAAGCTTTCTTT. Translating it yields CAWSQGQYTEAFF.

This clone was seen a single time. The chain couples TRBV3-1 (or the pseudogene TRBV3-2) to TRBJ2-3; 10 bases align to TRBD1. Trimming cost V 1 base and J 4 bases; bases outside gene matches: 5. The CDR3 runs to 16 residues. Germline assignment: CDR1 LGHDT and CDR2 YNNKEL (reference sequence). CDR3 coding DNA: TGTGCCAGCAGCCAAGTTGCCGGGACAGGGGCAGATACGCAGTATTTT. Translated: CASSQVAGTGADTQYF.

The chain has TRBV2 and TRBJ2-7, with 11 nucleotides matching TRBD1. The CDR3 runs to 15 residues. Looked up from germline, CDR1 is SNHLY and CDR2 is FYNNEI. V lost 3 bases to trimming and J lost 6 bases; unmatched junction nucleotides: 7. The CDR3, as DNA: TGTGCCAGCAGTGATCAGGACAGGGGGCTGGGCGAGCAGTACTTC. Amino acids: CASSDQDRGLGEQYF. The full variable domain, its missing parts supplied by reference TRBV2 and TRBJ2-7, is EPEVTQTPSHQVTQMGQEVILRCVPISNHLYFYWYRQILGQKVEFLVSFYNNEISEKSEIFDDQFSVERPDGSNFTLKIRSTKLEDSAMYFCASSDQDRGLGEQYFGPGTRLTVT.

This chain joins TRBV7-8 and TRBJ2-2; 7 nucleotides match TRBD1. The CDR3 length is 15 residues. CDR1 is SGHVS, CDR2 FQNEAQ, per germline. The junction had 4 bases not matched to a gene; V was cut back by 4 bases and J by 2 bases. The DNA for the CDR3 is TGTGCCAGCAGCTATGGGACAGTAAACACCGGGGAGCTGTTTTTT. It yields the protein CASSYGTVNTGELFF.

This clone was seen only a few times. The chain employs TRBV21-1 and TRBJ2-1; whether TRBD2, the table's D call, matches the DNA was not checked. TRBV21-1 is noted as a pseudogene. This CDR3 is built from 18 residues. In DNA form, the CDR3 reads TGTGCCAGCAGCAAAGGTCCGACTAGCGGTGGCTCCTACAATGAGCAGTTCTTC. This gives the protein CASSKGPTSGGSYNEQFF.

The CDR3 coding sequence is TGCGCCAGCAGCCAAGATTTCGCAGGGTTCTACGAGCAGTACTTC. It specifies CASSQDFAGFYEQYF. This chain uses TRBV4-3 with TRBJ2-7, with D possibly matching TRBD1 (5 bases). The CDR3 consists of 15 residues. Germline CDR1 LGHNA, CDR2 YSLEER. Trimming took off 0 bases at V and 3 bases at J, with 12 bases between the two ends.

The chain carries TRBV28 and TRBJ2-1; D is perhaps TRBD1 (6 bases). V dropped 3 bases and J dropped 6 bases, with 18 bases sitting between them. This CDR3 contains 16 residues. CDR1 MDHEN and CDR2 SYDVKM come from the germline V gene. The CDR3 bases are TGTGCCAGCAGTTTCATGGGTAAGGGGGAGCGCAATGAGCAGTTCTTC. Its translation is CASSFMGKGERNEQFF.